A selection of T cell receptor beta chains follows, all from one sample in a study of OX40 agonist ivuxolimab in advanced cancers. Sequenced by immunoSEQ multiplex PCR; TCRdb stores in-frame clones only, minus some. The table includes 90,000 to 100,000 clones, about 85% detected once. The sequenced sample was CD4+ or CD8+ T cells sorted from blood, obtained in a trial of the OX40 agonist ivuxolimab. These receptors were collected from an adult with an advanced solid tumor such as melanoma, head and neck, liver or kidney cancer. CDR3s include the opening cysteine and the closing phenylalanine or tryptophan. Fields, in order: J gene, D gene, V gene, clone size, CDR3 DNA, CDR3 protein. The D gene is left open where the match is weak. Size is omitted from some rows. Given values are once, few, many or a class for expanded clones.

J gene: TRBJ2-5
D gene: TRBD2
V gene: TRBV7-6
clone size: NA
CDR3 DNA: TGTGCCAGCAGCTCGGACCTTAGCGGGAGCGGCTCAGAGACCCAGTACTTC
CDR3 protein: CASSSDLSGSGSETQYF

J gene: TRBJ2-5
D gene: NA
V gene: TRBV13
clone size: NA
CDR3 DNA: TGTGCCAGCAGCTTTATGCAGAAGGAGACCCAGTACTTC
CDR3 protein: CASSFMQKETQYF

J gene: TRBJ2-7
D gene: NA
V gene: TRBV7-8
clone size: NA
CDR3 DNA: TGTGCCAGCAGCTTGTTAGGGTTGGACTACGAGCAGTACTTC
CDR3 protein: CASSLLGLDYEQYF

J gene: TRBJ1-2
D gene: NA
V gene: TRBV30
clone size: NA
CDR3 DNA: TGTGCCTGGAGTGGCTCAGGCTTCTATGGCTACACCTTC
CDR3 protein: CAWSGSGFYGYTF

J gene: TRBJ2-2
D gene: TRBD2
V gene: TRBV5-1
clone size: NA
CDR3 DNA: TGCGCCAGCAGCTCCAGACTAGCGGGAGGGCCGGGAACCGGGGAGCTGTTTTTT
CDR3 protein: CASSSRLAGGPGTGELFF

J gene: TRBJ2-1
D gene: TRBD2
V gene: TRBV5-4
clone size: once
CDR3 DNA: TGTGCCAGCATTCGGGGGGGGTCCTACAATGAGCAGTTCTTC
CDR3 protein: CASIRGGSYNEQFF

J gene: TRBJ1-2
D gene: NA
V gene: TRBV28
clone size: NA
CDR3 DNA: TGTGCCAGCAGTTCGGCGACGGGACCCGGAGACACCTTC
CDR3 protein: CASSSATGPGDTF

J gene: TRBJ2-3
D gene: TRBD2
V gene: TRBV28
clone size: once
CDR3 DNA: TGTGCCAGCAGTGGAGGACTAGCGGGAGATTATGTGGCAGATACGCAGTATTTT
CDR3 protein: CASSGGLAGDYVADTQYF

J gene: TRBJ2-1
D gene: TRBD2
V gene: TRBV9
clone size: few
CDR3 DNA: TGTGCCAGCAGCCTAGTCGGGACTAGCGGCTACAATGAGCAGTTCTTC
CDR3 protein: CASSLVGTSGYNEQFF

J gene: TRBJ1-1
D gene: NA
V gene: TRBV4-1
clone size: few
CDR3 DNA: TGCGCCAGCAGCCAACAGGGAAGCGACACTGAAGCTTTCTTT
CDR3 protein: CASSQQGSDTEAFF

J gene: TRBJ2-1
D gene: TRBD2
V gene: TRBV4-1
clone size: NA
CDR3 DNA: TGCGCCAGCAGCCATCCCCCGGGACTAGCGGGTGATGAGCAGTTCTTC
CDR3 protein: CASSHPPGLAGDEQFF